A single sample gave rise to the 10 T cell receptor beta chains below, sequenced in a study of regulatory T cells in long-lasting Graves disease. The time point was: newly diagnosed GD, antithyroid drugs for less than 3 months. The TCR library was made from RNA extracted from PBMCs. Through Arm-PCR of CDR3 regions and iRepertoire HTBI primers, TCR beta libraries were built. TCRdb ran MiXCR on the multiplex PCR reads and lists one entry per CDR3 protein. Here the sample spans 250,000 or so distinct CDR3 sequences, around 19% being singletons. This same sample was also taken into another study, of T cells in Graves' hyperthyroidism and ophthalmopathy.

This material consisted of peripheral blood mononuclear cells (PBMCs), taken at new diagnosis, from a patient treated with antithyroid drugs. The receptors were sampled from a woman aged 25 to 45 with Graves disease.

On this clonotype: The likely explanation is a read error, given a far larger clone one base away. This chain connects TRBV7-8 to TRBJ2-1, with 7 bases matching TRBD1. There are 15 residues in the CDR3. Germline lookup yields CDR1 SGHVS and CDR2 FQNEAQ. The CDR3, as DNA: TGTGCCAGCAGCGCCCGGGACAGTTCCTACAATGAGCAGCTCTTC. Translated: CASSARDSSYNEQLF.

Ten or more counts support this clonotype. The rearrangement uses TRBV7-9 and TRBJ2-3; weak D call: TRBD2 (6 bases). Germline V CDR1 and CDR2: SEHNR, FQNEAQ (reference sequence). The CDR3 runs to 15 residues. V was cut by 4 bases and J by 0 bases, with 11 bases left in between. The CDR3 DNA reads TGTGCCAGCAGCTACGACGGGACTAGCACAGATACGCAGTATTTT. Translating gives CASSYDGTSTDTQYF.

This clonotype showed up many times. The chain employs TRBV20-1 and TRBJ1-1; 10 bases align to TRBD1. The CDR3 runs to 13 residues. Losses at the gene ends were 6 bases for V and 5 bases for J; bases not matched to a gene: 6. Germline V gives CDR1 DFQATT, CDR2 SNEGSKA (reference sequence). The CDR3 here is CSAKGTGETEAFF. CDR3 bases: TGCAGTGCCAAAGGGACAGGGGAAACTGAAGCTTTCTTT.

This clonotype was detected many times. The rearrangement links TRBV29-1 to TRBJ1-1, with no clear D. The CDR3 covers 10 residues. Germline-derived CDR1 and CDR2 are SQVTM and ANQGSEA. In DNA form, the CDR3 reads TGCAGTTCGAGAAACGGTGAAGCTTTCTTT. Protein product: CSSRNGEAFF.

This clonotype was counted only a few times. The chain uses TRBV5-1 and TRBJ2-1; D remains ambiguous. CDR1 and CDR2 (germline): SGHRS, YFSETQ. This CDR3 region has 16 residues. The V end lost 3 bases, the J end lost 7 bases, and 20 bases lay between the germline ends. The CDR3 reads CASSSSEVGVKNEQFF. CDR3 sequence (DNA): TGCGCCAGCAGCTCCTCGGAAGTAGGCGTGAAAAATGAGCAGTTCTTC.

This clonotype was found many times. V usage is TRBV7-2 and J usage is TRBJ1-2, with 8 bases fitting TRBD1. Germline assignment: CDR1 SGHTA and CDR2 FQGNSA. CDR3 length: 14 residues. The trim removed 4 bases at V and 3 bases at J, leaving 4 bases unmatched. The chain's CDR3 is CASSSPDRDYGYTF. The CDR3 region has the DNA TGTGCCAGCAGCTCGCCGGACAGGGACTATGGCTACACCTTC.

This clonotype was detected many times. This chain links TRBV20-1 with TRBJ2-5; D possibly corresponds to TRBD1 (6 bases). The germline V and J ends were trimmed by 4 bases and 2 bases, with 14 bases remaining between them. The CDR3 has 14 residues. CDR1 is DFQATT and CDR2 is SNEGSKA in the germline V gene (reference sequence). CDR3 nucleotides: TGCAGTGCTACGACCGCCGGGACACAAGAGACCCAGTACTTC. It yields the protein CSATTAGTQETQYF.

Many counts were recorded for this clonotype. This rearrangement joins TRBV6-1 to TRBJ2-7; the D is unclear. Germline CDR1 is MNHNS and CDR2 is SASEGT. V lost 3 bases to trimming and J lost 0 bases, with 15 bases between them. The CDR3 runs 16 residues. The DNA for the CDR3 is TGTGCCAGCAGTGACAAGGGCAAGAAAAGCTCCTACGAGCAGTACTTC. Translating gives CASSDKGKKSSYEQYF.

The chain employs TRBV5-1 and TRBJ2-6; TRBD1 matches at 9 bases. CDR1 SGHRS and CDR2 YFSETQ come from the germline V gene. The CDR3 contains 15 residues. Losses at the gene ends were 7 bases for V and 0 bases for J; bases not matched to a gene: 2. The CDR3 DNA reads as TGCGCCAGCGGGGGACAGGGCTCTGGGGCCAACGTCCTGACTTTC. Its protein product is CASGGQGSGANVLTF.

This clonotype has ten or more counts. The rearrangement links TRBV4-1 to TRBJ1-5; possibly TRBD1 for D (5 bases). The CDR3 consists of 14 residues. V lost 0 bases to trimming and J lost 8 bases, with 11 bases between them. Germline-derived CDR1 and CDR2 are MGHRA and YSYEKL. The CDR3 protein is CASSQELGTEPQHF. The CDR3, as DNA: TGCGCCAGCAGCCAAGAGCTCGGGACTGAGCCCCAGCATTTT.